Detailed here is one T cell receptor (beta chain). This record belongs to a study of graft-versus-host responses after intestinal transplantation. Responders (about 200,000, CFSE-labeled) met about 200,000 stimulators that were irradiated and violet-dye-labeled. TCRdb's table, derived via immunoSEQ multiplex PCR, lists solely in-frame clones and lacks some. This sample yields roughly 5,700 clones, of which roughly 33% are seen a single time; 31% belongs to the top ten. This CDR3 is built from 15 residues. Looked up from germline, CDR1 is SQVTM and CDR2 is ANQGSEA. Trimming stripped 7 bases from V and 2 bases from J, with 18 bases between.

The sample here was alloreactive CD8+ T cells from a mixed lymphocyte reaction culture, taken before intestinal transplant. Subset denoted: CFSE-low proliferating T cells sorted from approximately 6-day pre-transplant mixed lymphocyte reaction (GvH or HvG direction). This TCR was sampled from a human patient who received an intestinal transplant. The chain is built from TRBV29-1 and TRBJ2-1; maybe TRBD2 (6 bases). CDR3 region: CSALRDSNPYNEQFF. The CDR3, as DNA: TGCAGCGCCCTTCGGGACTCCAATCCCTACAATGAGCAGTTCTTC.